Below, 32 T cell receptor beta chains from the same sample are listed, as sequenced in a study of Graves' ophthalmopathy and Graves' hyperthyroidism. From RNA, the CDR3 regions of TCR beta chains were amplified and sequenced. In the first round, RT-PCR was carried out with HTBI primers, and a multiplex PCR formed the second round. A single record per CDR3 protein comes from TCRdb applying MiXCR to the multiplex PCR reads. Among about 57,000 distinct CDR3 sequences listed, approximately 50% were seen once. The specimen sequenced was peripheral blood. These receptor sequences come from an adult woman with Graves' ophthalmopathy.

This clonotype showed up just once. The chain carries TRBV5-1 and TRBJ2-1; 16 positions agree with TRBD2. Germline CDR1 SGHRS, CDR2 YFSETQ. The CDR3 runs 14 residues. After removal of 6 bases from V and 13 bases from J, the junction contained 7 bases not matched to a gene. CDR3 sequence reads: CASTGLAGGLSQFF. CDR3 in DNA: TGCGCCAGCACGGGACTAGCGGGAGGGCTTAGCCAGTTCTTC.

The chain uses TRBV20-1 and TRBJ1-1; TRBD1 might be the D (6 bases). CDR3 length: 15 amino acids. CDR1 and CDR2 (germline): DFQATT, SNEGSKA (reference sequence). Trimming removed 6 bases at V and 0 bases at J, with 17 bases between. The CDR3 DNA follows: TGCAGTGCGTTGAGGGGGGGGAGGGTGAACACTGAAGCTTTCTTT. Translated, it gives CSALRGGRVNTEAFF.

This clonotype was seen many times. This chain connects TRBV19 to TRBJ1-5, with TRBD1 as a possible D gene (5 bases). Germline-derived CDR1 and CDR2 are LNHDA and SQIVND (reference sequence). V dropped 2 bases and J dropped 6 bases, with 14 bases sitting between them. The CDR3 spans 15 residues. The CDR3 sequence: CASSIRGQGSQPQHF. In DNA, the CDR3 is TGTGCCAGTAGTATAAGGGGTCAGGGTTCTCAGCCCCAGCATTTT.

To note about this clonotype: A read error may be the cause here, since a much bigger clone is one base away. The chain links TRBV3-1 to TRBJ2-6; no reliable D call. Trimming cost V 1 base and J 0 bases, with 10 bases left between them. This CDR3 has 17 amino acids. Germline V gene sequence: CDR1 LGHDT, CDR2 YNNKEL (reference sequence). The CDR3 region has the DNA TGTGCCAGCAGCCAAGGGCCAGTTGGCTCTGGGGCCAACGTCCTGACTTTC. It encodes CASSQGPVGSGANVLTF.

Turning to this clonotype: A much more abundant neighbour one base away suggests this may be a read error. The chain carries TRBV9 and TRBJ2-7; perhaps D is TRBD1 or TRBD2 (6 bases each). Germline V gene lookup returns CDR1 SGDLS and CDR2 YYNGEE. The CDR3 covers 15 residues. The CDR3: CASSPAGQLTYVQYF. The CDR3, as DNA: TGTGCCAGCAGTCCCGCGGGACAACTTACCTACGTGCAGTACTTC.

This clonotype showed up many times. This chain connects TRBV6-2 or TRBV6-3 to TRBJ2-3; 13 nucleotides align to TRBD2. Germline assignment: CDR1 MNHEY and CDR2 SVGEGT. V dropped 5 bases and J dropped 7; count of bases not matched to a gene: 9. This CDR3 region has 16 residues. DNA of the CDR3: TGTGCCAGCAGTCCAACTAGCGGGAGGGCACAACATACGCAGTATTTT. Protein: CASSPTSGRAQHTQYF.

The J gene is TRBJ2-7, the V gene TRBV10-3; tentative D call: TRBD2 (6 bases). CDR1 ENHRY and CDR2 SYGVKD come from the germline V gene. This CDR3 spans 15 amino acids. Trimming cost V 2 bases and J 8 bases, with 19 bases left between them. Here the CDR3 reads CAISEPNPGDRQQYF. CDR3 sequence (DNA): TGTGCCATCAGTGAGCCGAATCCGGGGGATCGCCAGCAGTACTTC.

This chain joins TRBV10-2 and TRBJ2-5; 8 bases line up with TRBD1. CDR1 and CDR2 from the germline V gene are WSHSY and SAAADI. The CDR3 covers 14 residues. Unmatched junction bases numbered 6, after V lost 5 bases and J lost 4 bases. In DNA form, the CDR3 reads TGCGCCAGCAGTCAATGGGGACAGGCAGAGACCCAGTACTTC. Amino acids: CASSQWGQAETQYF.

This clonotype was recorded once. The gene calls are TRBV10-1 and TRBJ2-5; D is tentatively TRBD1 or TRBD2 (5 bases each). Germline loops: CDR1 WNHNN, CDR2 SYGVQD (reference sequence). This CDR3 is built from 15 residues. Trimming took off 5 bases at V and 5 bases at J, with 18 bases between the two ends. The CDR3 loop reads CASSSGGASSETQYF. The CDR3 coding sequence is TGCGCCAGCAGTTCCGGTGGGGCTAGCTCGGAGACCCAGTACTTC.

Note on this clonotype: A clone one base away is much larger, so this may be a read error. This rearrangement joins TRBV7-3 to TRBJ1-1; D remains ambiguous. The CDR3 has 14 residues. Germline V gene lookup returns CDR1 SGHTA and CDR2 FQGTGA. V shed 5 bases and J shed 0 bases, with 10 bases lying between them. The CDR3, as DNA: TGTGCCAGCAGCCCAGGCAGCCTGAACACTGAAGCTTTCTTT. As protein: CASSPGSLNTEAFF.

Concerning this clonotype itself: No conserved phenylalanine or tryptophan ends this CDR3, so it is likely a read error. It is unclear where the CDR3 begins or ends on the DNA, so no DNA is shown, and the CDR3 is as TCRdb lists it. This chain joins TRBV7-2 and TRBJ1-1; whether TRBD1, the table's D call, matches the DNA was not checked. Both ends counted, the CDR3 spans 17 residues. Per germline, CDR1 SGHTA and CDR2 FQGNSA. CDR3 sequence: CASSQTSGRGMRTEAFL.

This clonotype occurred many times. This sequence joins TRBV2 and TRBJ1-5; weak D call: TRBD1 (5 bases). The germline CDR1 and CDR2 sequences are SNHLY and FYNNEI. CDR3 length: 15 amino acids. The germline V and J ends were trimmed by 10 bases and 3 bases, with 19 bases remaining between them. The CDR3 here is CATGADVAINQPQHF. The CDR3 nucleotides are TGTGCCACCGGGGCAGACGTCGCTATCAATCAGCCCCAGCATTTT.

This clonotype was seen at least ten times. J is TRBJ2-1 and V is TRBV19; D is unclear. This CDR3 is built from 13 residues. The germline V gene encodes CDR1 LNHDA and CDR2 SQIVND (reference sequence). The V end lost 3 bases, the J end lost 5 bases, and 8 bases lay between the germline ends. The CDR3: CASSISNNNEQFF. In nucleotides, the CDR3 is TGTGCCAGTAGTATCAGCAACAACAATGAGCAGTTCTTC.

The rearrangement links TRBV7-9 to TRBJ2-7; D not certain. Germline loops: CDR1 SEHNR, CDR2 FQNEAQ (reference sequence). V gave up 5 bases and J gave up 4 bases, with 18 bases separating them. The CDR3 has 15 amino acids. This chain's CDR3 is CASSQRDLGIYEQYF. The CDR3 coding sequence is TGTGCCAGCAGCCAACGCGACCTAGGGATTTACGAGCAGTACTTC.

The chain links TRBV7-7 to TRBJ2-3; TRBD1 matches at 12 bases. CDR3 size: 14 residues. The germline CDR1 and CDR2 sequences are SSHAT and FNYEAQ (reference sequence). CDR3 region: CAARDRGQTDTQYF. The CDR3 DNA is TGTGCTGCGCGGGACAGGGGGCAAACAGATACGCAGTATTTT.

Comment on this clonotype: The conserved final phenylalanine or tryptophan is absent from the CDR3, which likely points to a read error. Because the CDR3's place on the DNA is in doubt, the DNA is left out and the CDR3 is given as listed by TCRdb. The chain employs TRBV5-1 and TRBJ2-5; TRBD1, the table's D call, lacks a check against the DNA. The germline CDR1 and CDR2 sequences are SGHRS and YFSETQ. 17 amino acids form the CDR3, both terminal residues included. This CDR3 reads CASSYTTGTNYGYTFGS.

The chain carries TRBV5-6 and TRBJ2-6; TRBD1 is a possible D gene (8 bases). This CDR3 comprises 19 residues. V gave up 4 bases and J gave up 4 bases, with 24 bases separating them. Germline V gives CDR1 SGHDT, CDR2 YYEEEE. This chain's CDR3 is CASSPGTGFDSGGANVLTF. The CDR3, as DNA: TGTGCCAGCAGCCCGGGGACAGGCTTCGATAGCGGGGGGGCCAACGTCCTGACTTTC.

The chain links TRBV7-8 to TRBJ2-5; D is possibly TRBD1 (6 bases). CDR3 length: 13 residues. Trimming took off 6 bases at V and 5 bases at J, with 13 bases between the two ends. Germline values: CDR1 SGHVS, CDR2 FQNEAQ. Here the CDR3 reads CASSLQGMETQYF. The CDR3 region has the DNA TGTGCCAGCAGTCTACAGGGAATGGAGACCCAGTACTTC.

The sample holds many counts of this clonotype. This sequence joins TRBV7-2 and TRBJ2-7; 12 bases agree with TRBD2. With V trimmed by 5 bases and J by 4 bases, 6 bases remained unmatched. The germline V gene encodes CDR1 SGHTA and CDR2 FQGNSA. The CDR3 is 15 amino acids. CDR3 protein: CASSLTSGSLYEQYF. The CDR3 coding sequence is TGTGCCAGCAGCCTGACTAGCGGGAGTCTTTACGAGCAGTACTTC.

This clonotype showed up many times. The chain joins TRBV5-1 to TRBJ2-3; D not resolved. Trimming left V 5 bases short and J 2 bases short, with 12 bases between. Germline CDR1 reads SGHRS; CDR2 reads YFSETQ. The CDR3 is 14 amino acids. The CDR3 is CASRAAGYTDTQYF. The CDR3 DNA reads TGCGCCAGCAGGGCGGCAGGTTACACAGATACGCAGTATTTT. Complete variable domain (other parts from reference TRBV5-1 and TRBJ2-3): KAGVTQTPRYLIKTRGQQVTLSCSPISGHRSVSWYQQTPGQGLQFLFEYFSETQRNKGNFPGRFSGRQFSNSRSEMNVSTLELGDSALYLCASRAAGYTDTQYFGPGTRLTVL.

Many counts were recorded for this clonotype. The chain employs TRBV20-1 and TRBJ1-1, with a tentative D call TRBD1 (5 bases). The CDR3 totals 12 residues. V lost 5 bases and J 7 bases, leaving 14 bases between the germline ends. CDR1 DFQATT and CDR2 SNEGSKA come from the germline V gene (reference sequence). The CDR3 sequence: CSAAQGSVEAFF. In DNA form, the CDR3 reads TGCAGTGCTGCTCAGGGATCGGTTGAAGCTTTCTTT.

The rearrangement uses TRBV7-2 and TRBJ2-7; 8 positions match TRBD2. The CDR3 sequence is 15 residues long. Looked up from germline, CDR1 is SGHTA and CDR2 is FQGNSA. The V gene end was trimmed by 5 bases and the J gene end by 0 bases; junction bases not matched to a gene: 6. This chain's CDR3 is CASSGRGTSSYEQYF. CDR3 DNA: TGTGCCAGCAGCGGGCGTGGGACTAGCTCCTACGAGCAGTACTTC.

This chain connects TRBV7-3 to TRBJ2-3; the match to TRBD1 covers 11 bases. CDR1 SGHTA and CDR2 FQGTGA come from the germline V gene. Unmatched junction bases numbered 11, after V lost 1 base and J lost 11 bases. This CDR3 has 16 residues. The CDR3 sequence: CASSLIGRTGGDEQYF. The CDR3 DNA reads as TGTGCCAGCAGCTTAATCGGCCGGACAGGGGGCGATGAGCAGTATTTT.

This clonotype has at least ten counts. The CDR3 bases are TGTGCCAGCAGCTCCGACAGGGCTGGAAACACCATATATTTT. Translated, it gives CASSSDRAGNTIYF. The V call is TRBV11-3, the J call TRBJ1-3; TRBD1 matches at 7 bases. CDR3 length equals 14 residues. V was pared by 4 bases and J by 2 bases, with 2 bases of the junction left unmatched. CDR1 and CDR2 from the germline V gene are SGHNT and YENEEA. Combining the CDR3 with reference TRBV11-3 and TRBJ1-3 gives the whole variable domain EAGVVQSPRYKIIEKKQPVAFWCNPISGHNTLYWYLQNLGQGPELLIRYENEEAVDDSQLPKDRFSAERLKGVDSTLKIQPAELGDSAVYLCASSSDRAGNTIYFGEGSWLTVV.

The V call is TRBV19, the J call TRBJ2-2, with unresolved D. The CDR3 is 10 residues long. Per the germline V gene, CDR1 is LNHDA and CDR2 is SQIVND (reference sequence). Here the CDR3 DNA reads TGTGGCACCGGCCCTGGGGAGCTGTTTTTT. Translation gives CGTGPGELFF.

This clonotype was seen at least ten times. This chain links TRBV28 with TRBJ2-5; no reliable D call. CDR1 is MDHEN and CDR2 is SYDVKM in the germline V gene. V lost 3 bases to trimming and J lost 4 bases, with 12 bases between them. CDR3 length: 14 amino acids. In DNA form, the CDR3 reads TGTGCCAGCAGTTTCCTCGACGGATTAGAGACCCAGTACTTC. It specifies CASSFLDGLETQYF.

This clonotype was detected ten times or more. The chain has TRBV6-2 or TRBV6-3 and TRBJ2-5, with a tentative D call TRBD2 (6 bases). V dropped 6 bases and J dropped 5 bases, with 16 bases sitting between them. CDR1 is MNHEY and CDR2 is SVGEGT in the germline V gene. The length of the CDR3 is 14 residues. DNA of the CDR3: TGTGCCAGCAGCCCCCTCGGAGGGGAGGAGACCCAGTACTTC. Translation gives CASSPLGGEETQYF.

In this sample, this clonotype turned up many times. The chain carries TRBV20-1 and TRBJ2-5; TRBD2 agrees at 7 bases. CDR1 and CDR2 (germline): DFQATT, SNEGSKA (reference sequence). Trimming at V came to 0 bases and at J to 1 base, leaving 2 bases not matched to a gene. CDR3 length: 14 amino acids. The CDR3 loop is CSARDGRLQETQYF. In DNA, the CDR3 is TGCAGTGCTAGAGACGGGAGGCTCCAAGAGACCCAGTACTTC.

The CDR3 bases are TGTGCCAGCAGTGAAGAGGGACTTCAAGAGACCCAGTACTTC. Its translation: CASSEEGLQETQYF. The V and J genes are TRBV6-1 and TRBJ2-5, with a weak D call TRBD2 (6 bases). V was shortened by 1 base and J by 2 bases, with 8 bases between the two germline ends. CDR1 MNHNS and CDR2 SASEGT come from the germline V gene. The CDR3 is 14 amino acids.

As to this clonotype: Germline is not matched at one junction end, which may reflect a read error. The J gene is TRBJ2-5, the V gene TRBV7-6; TRBD2 might be the D (6 bases). Looked up from germline, CDR1 is SGHVS and CDR2 is FNYEAQ. CDR3 size: 14 residues. The DNA of the CDR3 is TGTGCCAGTAGCTCATTTGGGAGGAGAGAGACCCAGCACTTC. It encodes CASSSFGRRETQHF.

The V and J genes are TRBV20-1 and TRBJ2-1, with 12 nucleotides matching TRBD2. CDR1 and CDR2 (germline): DFQATT, SNEGSKA (reference sequence). The CDR3 contains 13 residues. The CDR3 is CSPRGLAGNEQFF. The CDR3 coding sequence is TGCAGCCCCAGGGGACTAGCGGGCAATGAGCAGTTCTTC.

The V gene is TRBV9, the J gene TRBJ1-4; 9 bases align to TRBD1. The length of the CDR3 is 14 residues. Germline-derived CDR1 and CDR2 are SGDLS and YYNGEE. V gave up 7 bases and J gave up 6 bases; unmatched junction bases: 7. CDR3 coding DNA: TGTGCCAGCGGTGGACGGACAGGGGATGAAAAACTGTTTTTT. Translating it yields CASGGRTGDEKLFF.